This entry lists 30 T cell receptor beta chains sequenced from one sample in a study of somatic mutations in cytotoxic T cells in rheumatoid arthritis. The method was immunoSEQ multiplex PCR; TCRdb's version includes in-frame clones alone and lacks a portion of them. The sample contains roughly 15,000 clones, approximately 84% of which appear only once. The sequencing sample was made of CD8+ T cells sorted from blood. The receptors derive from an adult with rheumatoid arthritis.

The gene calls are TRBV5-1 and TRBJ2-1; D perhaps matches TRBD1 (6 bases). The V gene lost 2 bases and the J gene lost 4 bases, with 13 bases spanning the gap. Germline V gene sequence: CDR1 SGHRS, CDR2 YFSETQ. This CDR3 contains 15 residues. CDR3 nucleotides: TGCGCCAGCAGCTTTCGGCAGGGGATATACAATGAGCAGTTCTTC. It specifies CASSFRQGIYNEQFF.

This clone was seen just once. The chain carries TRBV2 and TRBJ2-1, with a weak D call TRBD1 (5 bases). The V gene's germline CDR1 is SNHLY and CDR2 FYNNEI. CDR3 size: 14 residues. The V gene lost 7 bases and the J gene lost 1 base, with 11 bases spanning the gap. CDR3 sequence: CASKGPSSYNEQFF. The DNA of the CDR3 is TGTGCCAGCAAGGGGCCCTCTTCCTACAATGAGCAGTTCTTC.

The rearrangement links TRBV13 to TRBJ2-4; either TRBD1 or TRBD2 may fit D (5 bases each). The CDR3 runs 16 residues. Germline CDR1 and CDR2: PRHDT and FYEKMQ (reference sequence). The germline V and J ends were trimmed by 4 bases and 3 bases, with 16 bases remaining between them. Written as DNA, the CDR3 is TGTGCCAGCAGCTCAAACCCTGGGGCGGGCAAAAACATTCAGTACTTC. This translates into CASSSNPGAGKNIQYF.

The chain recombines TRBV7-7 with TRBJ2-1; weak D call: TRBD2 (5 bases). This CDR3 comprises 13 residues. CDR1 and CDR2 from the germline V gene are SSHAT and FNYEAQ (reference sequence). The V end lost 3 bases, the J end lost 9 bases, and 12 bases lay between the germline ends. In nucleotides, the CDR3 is TGTGCCAGCAGCTTGTTATTAGAGGGTGAGCAGTTCTTC. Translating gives CASSLLLEGEQFF. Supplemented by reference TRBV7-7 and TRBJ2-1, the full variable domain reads GAGVSQSPRYKVTKRGQDVTLRCDPISSHATLYWYQQALGQGPEFLTYFNYEAQPDKSGLPSDRFSAERPEGSISTLTIQRTEQRDSAMYRCASSLLLEGEQFFGPGTRLTVL.

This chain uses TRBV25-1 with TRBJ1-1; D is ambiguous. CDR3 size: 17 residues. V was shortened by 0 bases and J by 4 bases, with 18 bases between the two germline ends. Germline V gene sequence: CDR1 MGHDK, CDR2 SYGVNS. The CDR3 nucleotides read TGTGCCAGCAGTGAATATCGGGATAAACATCTGGGCACTGAAGCTTTCTTT. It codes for CASSEYRDKHLGTEAFF.

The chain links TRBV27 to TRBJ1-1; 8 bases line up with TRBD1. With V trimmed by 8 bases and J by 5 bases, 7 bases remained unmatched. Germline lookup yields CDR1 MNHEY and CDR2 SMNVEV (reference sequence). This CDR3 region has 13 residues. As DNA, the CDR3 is TGTGCCAGCGGACAGGGCCAAACAACTGAAGCTTTCTTT. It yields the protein CASGQGQTTEAFF.

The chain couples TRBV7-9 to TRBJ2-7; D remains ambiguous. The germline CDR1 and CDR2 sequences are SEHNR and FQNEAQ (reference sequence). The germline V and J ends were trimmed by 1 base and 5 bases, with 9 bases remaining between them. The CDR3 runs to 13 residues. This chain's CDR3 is CASSLGFVHEQYF. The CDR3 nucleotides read TGTGCCAGCAGCTTAGGCTTCGTCCACGAGCAGTACTTC. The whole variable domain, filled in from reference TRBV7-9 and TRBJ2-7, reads DTGVSQNPRHKITKRGQNVTFRCDPISEHNRLYWYRQTLGQGPEFLTYFQNEAQLEKSRLLSDRFSAERPKGSFSTLEIQRTEQGDSAMYLCASSLGFVHEQYFGPGTRLTVT.

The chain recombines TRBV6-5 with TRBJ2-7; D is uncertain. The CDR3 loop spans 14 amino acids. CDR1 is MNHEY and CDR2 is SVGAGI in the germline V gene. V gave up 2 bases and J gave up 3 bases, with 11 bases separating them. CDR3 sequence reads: CASSYGFWNYEQYF. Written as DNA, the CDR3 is TGTGCCAGCAGTTACGGGTTTTGGAACTACGAGCAGTACTTC.

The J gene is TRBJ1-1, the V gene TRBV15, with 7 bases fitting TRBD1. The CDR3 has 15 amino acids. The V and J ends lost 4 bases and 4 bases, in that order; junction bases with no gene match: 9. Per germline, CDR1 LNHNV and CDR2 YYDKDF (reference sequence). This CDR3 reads CATSTRQGRGTEAFF. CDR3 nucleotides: TGTGCCACCAGCACTAGACAGGGTCGGGGCACTGAAGCTTTCTTT.

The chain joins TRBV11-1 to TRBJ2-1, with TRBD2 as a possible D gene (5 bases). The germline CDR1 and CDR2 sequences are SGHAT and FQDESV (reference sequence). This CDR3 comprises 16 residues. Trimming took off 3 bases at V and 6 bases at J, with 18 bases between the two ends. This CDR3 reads CASSFSFSGEINEQFF. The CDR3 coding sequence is TGTGCCAGCAGCTTCTCGTTTTCCGGGGAAATCAATGAGCAGTTCTTC.

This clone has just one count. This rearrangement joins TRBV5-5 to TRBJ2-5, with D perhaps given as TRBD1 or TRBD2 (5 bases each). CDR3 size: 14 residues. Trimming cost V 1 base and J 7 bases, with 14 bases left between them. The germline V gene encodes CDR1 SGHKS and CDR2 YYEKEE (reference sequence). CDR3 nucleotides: TGTGCCAGCAGCTTGTACCTAGCAAGGGGGACCCAGTACTTC. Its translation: CASSLYLARGTQYF.

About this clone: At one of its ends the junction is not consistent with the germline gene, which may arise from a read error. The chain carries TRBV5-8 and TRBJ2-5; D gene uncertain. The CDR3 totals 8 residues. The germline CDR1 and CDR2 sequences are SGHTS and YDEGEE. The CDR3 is CASSPYDF. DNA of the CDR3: TGTGCCAGCAGCCCCTACGACTTC. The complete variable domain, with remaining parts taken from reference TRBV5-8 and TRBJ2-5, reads EAGVTQSPTHLIKTRGQQATLRCSPISGHTSVYWYQQALGLGLQFLLWYDEGEERNRGNFPPRFSGRQFPNYSSELNVNALELEDSALYLCASSPYDFGPGTRLLVL.

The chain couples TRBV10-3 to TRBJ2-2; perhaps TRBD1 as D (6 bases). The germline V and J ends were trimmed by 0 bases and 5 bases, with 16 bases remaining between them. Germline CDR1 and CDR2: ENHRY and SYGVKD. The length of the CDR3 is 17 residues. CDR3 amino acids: CAISESVGGPRTGELFF. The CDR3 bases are TGTGCCATCAGTGAGTCTGTTGGGGGCCCGAGGACCGGGGAGCTGTTTTTT.

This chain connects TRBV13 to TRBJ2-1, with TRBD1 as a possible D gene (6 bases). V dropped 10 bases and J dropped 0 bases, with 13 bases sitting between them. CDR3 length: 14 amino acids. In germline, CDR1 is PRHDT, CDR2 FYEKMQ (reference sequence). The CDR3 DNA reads TGTGCCACTAGGGACATCCGCTCCTACAATGAGCAGTTCTTC. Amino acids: CATRDIRSYNEQFF.

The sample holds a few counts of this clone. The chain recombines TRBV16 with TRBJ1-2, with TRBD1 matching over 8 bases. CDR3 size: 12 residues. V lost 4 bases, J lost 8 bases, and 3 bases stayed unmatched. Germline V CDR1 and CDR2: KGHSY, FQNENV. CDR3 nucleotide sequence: TGTGCCAGCAGCCTTACAGGGGGAGGCTACACCTTC. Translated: CASSLTGGGYTF.

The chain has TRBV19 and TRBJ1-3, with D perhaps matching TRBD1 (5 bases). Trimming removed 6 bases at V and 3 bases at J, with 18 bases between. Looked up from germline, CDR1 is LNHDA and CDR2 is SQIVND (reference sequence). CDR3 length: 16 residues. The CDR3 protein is CASRDMGLGFGNTIYF. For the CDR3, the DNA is TGTGCCAGTAGAGATATGGGACTAGGGTTTGGAAACACCATATATTTT.

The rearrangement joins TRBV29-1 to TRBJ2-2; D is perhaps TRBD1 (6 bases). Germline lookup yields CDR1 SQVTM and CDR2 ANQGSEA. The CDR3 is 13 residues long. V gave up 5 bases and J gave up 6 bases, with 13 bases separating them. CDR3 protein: CSVLQGSAGELFF. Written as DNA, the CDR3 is TGCAGCGTTTTACAGGGTTCCGCCGGGGAGCTGTTTTTT.

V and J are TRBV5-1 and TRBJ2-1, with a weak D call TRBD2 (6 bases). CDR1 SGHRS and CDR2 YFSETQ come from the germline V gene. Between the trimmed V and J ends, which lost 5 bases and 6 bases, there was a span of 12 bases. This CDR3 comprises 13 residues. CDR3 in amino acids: CASRGSGPNEQFF. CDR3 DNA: TGCGCCAGCAGGGGTAGCGGACCCAATGAGCAGTTCTTC.

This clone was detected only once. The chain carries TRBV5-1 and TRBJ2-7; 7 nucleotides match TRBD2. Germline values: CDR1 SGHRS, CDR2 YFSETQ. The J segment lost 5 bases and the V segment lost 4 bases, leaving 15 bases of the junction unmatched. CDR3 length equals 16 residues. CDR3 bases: TGCGCCAGCAGCCACCGACTAGCTAGACCGGGCGACGAGCAGTACTTC. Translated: CASSHRLARPGDEQYF.

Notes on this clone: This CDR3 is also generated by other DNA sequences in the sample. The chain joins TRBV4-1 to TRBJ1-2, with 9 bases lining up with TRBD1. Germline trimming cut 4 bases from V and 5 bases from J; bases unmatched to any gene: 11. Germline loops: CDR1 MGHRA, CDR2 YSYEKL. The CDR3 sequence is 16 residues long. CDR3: CASSLDGQGRGYGYTF. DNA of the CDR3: TGCGCCAGCAGCCTCGACGGACAGGGGAGGGGGTATGGCTACACCTTC.

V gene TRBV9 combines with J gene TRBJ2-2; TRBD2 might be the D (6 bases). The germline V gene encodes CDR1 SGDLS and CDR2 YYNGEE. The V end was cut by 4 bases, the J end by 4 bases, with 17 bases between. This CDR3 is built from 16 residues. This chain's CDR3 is CASSPILDYSTGELFF. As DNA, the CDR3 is TGTGCCAGCAGCCCCATATTGGACTACAGCACCGGGGAGCTGTTTTTT.

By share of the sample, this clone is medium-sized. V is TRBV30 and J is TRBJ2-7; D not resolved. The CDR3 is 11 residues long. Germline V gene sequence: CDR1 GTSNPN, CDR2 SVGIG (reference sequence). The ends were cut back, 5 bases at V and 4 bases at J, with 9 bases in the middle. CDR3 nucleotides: TGTGCCTGGGGTCAAGCGTACGAGCAGTACTTC. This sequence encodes CAWGQAYEQYF.

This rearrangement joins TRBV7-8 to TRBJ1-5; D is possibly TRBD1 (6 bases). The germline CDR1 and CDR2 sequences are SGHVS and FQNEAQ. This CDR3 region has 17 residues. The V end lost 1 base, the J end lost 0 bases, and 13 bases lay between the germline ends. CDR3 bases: TGTGCCAGCAGCTTAGGAAGTAGGGGACATAGCAATCAGCCCCAGCATTTT. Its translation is CASSLGSRGHSNQPQHF.

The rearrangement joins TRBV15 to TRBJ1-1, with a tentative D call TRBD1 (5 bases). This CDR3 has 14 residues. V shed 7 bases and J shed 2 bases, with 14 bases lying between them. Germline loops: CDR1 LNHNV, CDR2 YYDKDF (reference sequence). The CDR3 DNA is TGTGCCACCATGTCAGGGATCCTCAACACTGAAGCTTTCTTT. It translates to CATMSGILNTEAFF. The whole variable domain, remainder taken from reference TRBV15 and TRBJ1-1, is DAMVIQNPRYQVTQFGKPVTLSCSQTLNHNVMYWYQQKSSQAPKLLFHYYDKDFNNEADTPDNFQSRRPNTSFCFLDIRSPGLGDTAMYLCATMSGILNTEAFFGQGTRLTVV.

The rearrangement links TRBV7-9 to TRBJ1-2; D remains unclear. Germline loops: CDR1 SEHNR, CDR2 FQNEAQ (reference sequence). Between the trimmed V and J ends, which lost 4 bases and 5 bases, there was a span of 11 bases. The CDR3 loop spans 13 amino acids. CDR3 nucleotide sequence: TGTGCCAGCAGCTCATCGTGGCTTTATGGCTACACCTTC. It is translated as CASSSSWLYGYTF.

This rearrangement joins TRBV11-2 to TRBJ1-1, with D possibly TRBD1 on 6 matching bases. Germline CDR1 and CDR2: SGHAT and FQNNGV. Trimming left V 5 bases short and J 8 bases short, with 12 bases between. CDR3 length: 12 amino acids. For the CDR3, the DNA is TGTGCCAGCAGCCCCATCACAGGGGAAGCTTTCTTT. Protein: CASSPITGEAFF.

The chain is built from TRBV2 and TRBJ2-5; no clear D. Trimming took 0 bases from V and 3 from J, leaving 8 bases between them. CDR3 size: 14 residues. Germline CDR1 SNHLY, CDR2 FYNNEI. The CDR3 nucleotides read TGTGCCAGCAGTGAAGCTGGCACGGAAGAGACCCAGTACTTC. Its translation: CASSEAGTEETQYF. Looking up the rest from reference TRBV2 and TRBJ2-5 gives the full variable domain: EPEVTQTPSHQVTQMGQEVILRCVPISNHLYFYWYRQILGQKVEFLVSFYNNEISEKSEIFDDQFSVERPDGSNFTLKIRSTKLEDSAMYFCASSEAGTEETQYFGPGTRLLVL.

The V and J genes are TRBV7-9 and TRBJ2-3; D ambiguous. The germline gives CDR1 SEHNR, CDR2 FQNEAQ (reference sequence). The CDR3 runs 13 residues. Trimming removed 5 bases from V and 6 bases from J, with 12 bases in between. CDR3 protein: CASSPRIVDTQYF. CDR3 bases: TGTGCCAGCAGCCCGCGGATCGTCGATACGCAGTATTTT.

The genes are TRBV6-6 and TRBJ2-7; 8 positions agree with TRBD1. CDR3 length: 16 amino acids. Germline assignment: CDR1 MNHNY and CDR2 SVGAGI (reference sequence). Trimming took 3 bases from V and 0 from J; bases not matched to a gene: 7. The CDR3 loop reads CASSYRRTGSSYEQYF. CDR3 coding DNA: TGTGCCAGCAGTTATCGAAGGACAGGGAGCTCCTACGAGCAGTACTTC.

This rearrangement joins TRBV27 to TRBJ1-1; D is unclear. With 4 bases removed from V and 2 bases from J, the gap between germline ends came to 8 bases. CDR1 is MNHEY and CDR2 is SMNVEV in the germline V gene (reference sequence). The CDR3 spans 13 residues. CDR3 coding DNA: TGTGCCAGCAGTTGGGAGGTCAACACTGAAGCTTTCTTT. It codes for CASSWEVNTEAFF.